This TCR beta chain was sequenced in a study of T cells in localized non-small cell lung cancer. In its sample, this clone was seen a few times. Its antigen is currently unknown. Trimming shortened V by 1 base and J by 1 base, and 8 bases separated the two germline ends. This CDR3 spans 15 amino acids. The germline V gene has CDR1 MNHEY and CDR2 SMNVEV (reference sequence). The study's findings and limits: Owing to sequencing of a solitary tumor region, heterogeneity cannot be discounted. Prolonged overall survival went with higher T cell density in the blood. The appearance of a median approximately 57 of the top 100 tumor clones was seen in adjacent lung.

Sequencing used immunoSEQ multiplex PCR; TCRdb keeps in-frame clones, though not all of them. The sample records roughly 30,000 clones, roughly 90% being singletons. The sequence derives from a woman aged 18-50 years with stage I lung adenocarcinoma. The chain is built from TRBV27 and TRBJ1-5, with unresolved D. This sample comprised peripheral blood, obtained before any cancer treatment. The CDR3 DNA is TGTGCCAGCAGTTTATTTTTGGGAAGCAATCAGCCCCAGCATTTT. It encodes CASSLFLGSNQPQHF.